This T cell receptor beta chain was recorded in a study of T cell responses to AZD1222 COVID-19 vaccine (dated by TCRdb to the early 2020s). Regarding the complete study: TCR sequencing was performed for fewer than 250 trial participants, of whom some 200 were given two doses of AZD1222 and some 26 were given two doses of MenACWY control vaccine. Trial participants were enrolled by age into subgroups of 18-55, 56-69 and 70-plus years, and around 150, 29 and 61 TCR-sequenced participants, respectively, were included in these subgroups. What the study reported, not specific to this receptor: Reportedly, close to half of the unique spike-specific TCRs recognized epitopes lying outside the regions that are mutated in the B.1.351 and B.1.1.7 variants. Participants were mostly white British and included more females than males, and it was suggested by the authors that clonal diversity may have been underestimated. Because no day 14 peak-response samples were available, repertoires were characterized only after the peak T cell response. In the small 56-69-year group, the increase in depth fell short of significance, most likely because of low power. CD4 TCRs associated with the vaccine covered the entire spike protein, and the dominant responses were in regions 160-218 and 743-854. Spike-specific TCR breadth and depth rose significantly after two AZD1222 doses compared with day 0 and with MenACWY recipients. Conclusions about previously exposed vaccinees are limited because only a handful of AZD1222 recipients were SARS-CoV-2 seropositive at baseline.

The CDR3 regions of human TCRbeta chains were analyzed by immunosequencing. Concerning the study's data processing: Repertoire TCRs were checked for matches against a reference library of SARS-CoV-2-specific TCRs that had been generated using the MIRA antigen-specificity platform. Breadth was defined as the fraction of unique TCRs that were SARS-CoV-2-associated, and depth was defined as the fraction of total T cells that were SARS-CoV-2-associated. Each spike-specific TCR was assigned to its reactive spike region and to a CD4 or CD8 class using the MIRA data. Log10-transformed breadth and depth values were compared by one-way ANOVA with Sidak's multiple comparisons tests. The clones in this table, taken by TCRdb from immuneACCESS, are in-frame only. Not every clone is retained; where verified, under half of the shortfall comes from an unresolved V gene, and the cause of the rest is unknown. V and J calls and clone size are copied from that table; D and trimming were computed from the DNA. This sample holds 160,000 or so clones; approximately 88% were observed only once. The ten biggest clones cover over 4% of the sample.

Explained via the paper, the time point label denotes: about 28 days (+/-7) after the second vaccine dose. Because spike-specific TCR depth and breadth did not differ between the two schedules, AZD1222 recipients who got a second dose at roughly 4 weeks were pooled with those who got a second dose at roughly 12 weeks. The vaccinee samples were drawn from two UK trials, COV001 and COV002, one of which was a single-blind randomized controlled phase 2/3 trial testing AZD1222 (ChAdOx1 nCoV-19) in healthy adults. For TCRbeta chain sequencing, PBMC samples from trial participants were taken at day 0 and at day 28 after the second dose. For this clone: It has no known antigen specificity. No per-base quality is available; no much larger clone lies one base away.

According to the germline V gene, CDR1 reads SGHTA and CDR2 reads FQGTGA. V is shortened by 5 bases, J by 4 bases, and the region joining them spans 12 bases. The CDR3 measures 14 amino acids from cysteine to phenylalanine. The retained sequence is limited to the CDR3, 42 bases, with the frame set at the first base. The sequence is built from TRBV7-3 and TRBJ1-3, with the D gene uncertain. This clonotype was sampled from an adult who received the AZD1222 COVID-19 vaccine. This specimen was peripheral blood, taken 28 days after the second AZD1222 dose. The CDR3 protein sequence reads: CASSPGSSGNTIYF. The nucleotide sequence reads TGTGCCAGCAGCCCTGGGAGCTCAGGAAACACCATATATTTT.